The rows below give T cell receptor beta chains drawn from one sample of a study of Ad26.COV2.S vaccination and SARS-CoV-2 variants. Repertoires were generated with immunoSEQ multiplex PCR, while TCRdb's copy carries only in-frame clones and drops some. Of hundreds of thousands of clones in the sample, more than 70% were seen once. The sequencing used peripheral blood, collected in a trial of Ad26.COV2.S vaccine versus placebo. The receptors were sampled from a person between 18 and 65 years old who received the Ad26.COV2.S COVID-19 vaccine or a placebo. CDR3s include the opening cysteine and the closing phenylalanine or tryptophan. Fields, in order: V gene, CDR3 length, D gene, J gene, clone size, CDR3 protein, CDR3 DNA. The D gene is left open where the match is weak. A clone size is listed for some rows: how often the clone was seen (once, few, many), or a class if it is expanded.

TRBV11-2	10	-	TRBJ2-7	once	CASSSDEQYF	TGTGCCAGCAGCTCGGACGAGCAGTACTTC
TRBV7-9	16	TRBD1	TRBJ2-2	-	CASSSRQGAVTGELFF	TGTGCCAGCAGCTCCAGACAGGGGGCGGTGACCGGGGAGCTGTTTTTT
TRBV10-1	17	TRBD2	TRBJ2-5	-	CASSELTSGSWQETQYF	TGCGCCAGCAGTGAGTTGACTAGCGGGAGTTGGCAAGAGACCCAGTACTTC
TRBV7-2	14	-	TRBJ1-2	-	CASSLERRTYGYTF	TGTGCCAGCAGCTTAGAACGTCGCACCTATGGCTACACCTTC
TRBV6-5	15	TRBD2	TRBJ2-4	-	CASSSGTSGRNIQYF	TGTGCCAGCAGTTCCGGGACTAGCGGGAGAAACATTCAGTACTTC
TRBV11-2	16	TRBD1	TRBJ2-4	-	CASSSQGEWGKNIQYF	TGTGCCAGCAGCTCACAGGGGGAATGGGGCAAAAACATTCAGTACTTC
TRBV6-6	12	-	TRBJ2-7	-	CASRPVRYEQYF	TGTGCCAGCAGGCCCGTACGCTACGAGCAGTACTTC
TRBV21-1	13	-	TRBJ1-2	-	CASSPRYIGGYTF	TGTGCCAGCAGCCCCCGATACATAGGTGGCTACACCTTC
TRBV2	15	-	TRBJ2-3	-	CASSPDSSGTDTQYF	TGTGCCAGCAGTCCCGACTCCTCGGGGACAGATACGCAGTATTTT
TRBV11-2	14	-	TRBJ2-7	-	CASSLDSLTYEQYF	TGTGCCAGCAGCTTAGACAGCCTAACCTACGAGCAGTACTTC
TRBV6-5	16	TRBD2	TRBJ2-3	-	CASSSISGGGGNTQYF	TGTGCCAGCAGTTCCATAAGCGGGGGCGGGGGAAATACGCAGTATTTT
TRBV6-6	12	TRBD2	TRBJ2-7	-	CASSLSGTTYNF	TGTGCCAGCAGTTTATCCGGGACTACATATAACTTC
TRBV6-5	12	-	TRBJ1-2	-	CASSPNNYGYTF	TGTGCCAGCAGTCCGAATAACTATGGCTACACCTTC
TRBV3-1/TRBV3-2	15	-	TRBJ1-2	-	CASSQVETHGYGYTF	TGTGCCAGCAGCCAAGTAGAGACCCATGGGTATGGCTACACCTTC
TRBV25-1	15	-	TRBJ1-2	-	CASSPQGSLNYGYTF	TGTGCCAGCAGCCCCCAGGGGTCGTTGAACTATGGCTACACCTTC
TRBV5-4	15	-	TRBJ1-4	-	CASSLEEGSNEKLFF	TGTGCCAGCAGCTTGGAAGAGGGTTCAAACGAAAAACTGTTTTTT
TRBV5-6	16	-	TRBJ1-2	-	CASSLMRGAVGYGYTF	TGTGCCAGCAGCTTGATGCGGGGGGCTGTGGGTTATGGCTACACCTTC
TRBV27	16	TRBD1	TRBJ1-1	-	CASSPVGQGVYTEAFF	TGTGCCAGCAGCCCAGTCGGACAGGGTGTTTACACTGAAGCTTTCTTT
TRBV30	13	-	TRBJ1-5	-	CAWSAQGSQPQHF	TGTGCCTGGAGTGCGCAGGGGAGTCAGCCCCAGCATTTT
TRBV24-1	12	-	TRBJ2-3	-	CATSTSTDTQYF	TGTGCCACCAGCACCAGCACAGATACGCAGTATTTT
TRBV25-1	13	-	TRBJ1-1	few	CASSVGRGTEAFF	TGTGCCAGCAGTGTGGGCAGGGGCACTGAAGCTTTCTTT
TRBV6-6	13	-	TRBJ1-1	-	CASRTGQNTEAFF	TGTGCCAGCAGAACCGGACAGAACACTGAAGCTTTCTTT
TRBV5-8	16	TRBD1	TRBJ1-6	-	CASSLSSPTGNSPLHF	TGTGCCAGCAGCTTGTCCTCTCCGACAGGGAACTCACCCCTCCACTTT
TRBV13	16	TRBD2	TRBJ2-5	-	CASSGRGGRNQETQYF	TGTGCCAGCAGCGGGAGGGGCGGGAGGAACCAAGAGACCCAGTACTTC
TRBV30	17	TRBD2	TRBJ2-7	-	CAWSVRLTSGGFYEQYF	TGTGCCTGGAGTGTCCGCCTTACTAGCGGGGGTTTTTACGAGCAGTACTTC
TRBV11-2	15	-	TRBJ2-5	-	CASSLRNSGGETQYF	TGTGCCAGCAGCTTGCGGAATTCGGGTGGGGAGACCCAGTACTTC
TRBV5-6	12	-	TRBJ1-2	-	CASSLSEHGYTF	TGTGCCAGCAGCCTCTCGGAGCATGGCTACACCTTC
TRBV3-1/TRBV3-2	14	TRBD2	TRBJ2-7	-	CASSTRGVNHEQYF	TGTGCCAGCAGCACCCGGGGGGTTAATCACGAGCAGTACTTC
TRBV12-5	13	TRBD1	TRBJ2-5	once	CASGGQGQETQYF	TGTGCTAGTGGGGGACAGGGTCAAGAGACCCAGTACTTC
TRBV7-8	16	-	TRBJ1-1	-	CASSRQLGPLQTEAFF	TGTGCCAGCAGCCGACAGTTGGGACCACTTCAAACTGAAGCTTTCTTT
TRBV7-9	14	-	TRBJ1-6	once	CASSKQGPNSPLHF	TGTGCCAGCAGTAAACAGGGACCGAATTCACCCCTCCACTTT
TRBV12-5	18	-	TRBJ2-1	-	CASGLAAAGGTVYNEQFF	TGTGCTAGTGGTTTGGCCGCAGCCGGCGGGACAGTTTACAATGAGCAGTTCTTC
TRBV7-2	14	-	TRBJ2-5	-	CASSSGVAQETQYF	TGTGCCAGCAGCTCAGGGGTGGCCCAAGAGACCCAGTACTTC
TRBV10-3	14	TRBD1	TRBJ1-2	-	CAISGTGDGYGYTF	TGTGCCATCAGTGGGACAGGGGATGGCTATGGCTACACCTTC
TRBV30	13	-	TRBJ2-5	-	CAWSVMQGETQYF	TGTGCCTGGAGTGTAATGCAGGGAGAGACCCAGTACTTC
TRBV7-9	12	-	TRBJ2-7	-	CASSLVPYEQYF	TGTGCCAGCAGCTTAGTCCCCTACGAGCAGTACTTC
TRBV24-1	14	-	TRBJ2-2	-	CATRGLVNTGELFF	TGTGCCACCAGGGGTTTGGTTAACACCGGGGAGCTGTTTTTT
TRBV7-2	15	-	TRBJ2-1	-	CASSFPGYIHNEQFF	TGTGCCAGCAGCTTTCCGGGCTATATCCACAATGAGCAGTTCTTC